A single sample gave rise to the 3 T cell receptor beta chains below, sequenced in a study of T cell clonality in common variable immunodeficiency. Clones were read by immunoSEQ multiplex PCR, and TCRdb kept only the in-frame ones, dropping some. The table records 40,000 to 65,000 clones without singletons, the ten largest covering roughly 1.8%. The sequencing input was peripheral blood mononuclear cells. These receptors were obtained from a person between 18 and 69 years old in good health.

This clone was observed many times. The CDR3 is cut off 3 residues early in the read; its end comes from the germline J gene. The rearrangement joins TRBV5-1 to TRBJ2-2; perhaps TRBD2 as D (6 bases). Trimming removed 4 bases from V and 5 bases from J, with 15 bases in between. In germline, CDR1 is SGHRS, CDR2 YFSETQ. The CDR3 has 15 residues. CDR3 DNA (partial): TGCGCCAGCAGCGCCGGGACTCCGGGAACCGGGGAG. Translation gives CASSAGTPGTGE. The CDR3 in its entirety is CASSAGTPGTGELFF.

This clone was recorded many times. The sequenced part of the CDR3 DNA is TGTGCCAGCAGCCGGACAGGGGGGTTTGGC. Its translation: CASSRTGGFG. The complete CDR3 protein is CASSRTGGFGYTF. The chain links TRBV7-9 to TRBJ1-2, with 10 nucleotides matching TRBD1. The CDR3 end falls 3 residues outside the read, so it is completed with the germline J gene. Germline V CDR1 and CDR2: SEHNR, FQNEAQ (reference sequence). The length of the CDR3 is 13 residues. Losses at the gene ends were 5 bases for V and 7 bases for J; bases not matched to a gene: 4.

With regard to this clone: The read falls 3 residues short of the CDR3 end, and the missing part is taken from the germline J gene. This rearrangement joins TRBV2 to TRBJ1-3; TRBD1 aligns across 9 bases. Germline assignment: CDR1 SNHLY and CDR2 FYNNEI. The junction had 10 bases not matched to a gene; V was cut back by 0 bases and J by 1 base. The CDR3 covers 19 residues. CDR3 loop: CASSEAHEGQGGSGNTIYF. The sequenced part of the CDR3 DNA is TGTGCCAGCAGTGAAGCGCATGAGGGACAGGGTGGATCTGGAAACACC.